This T cell receptor beta chain was sequenced for a study of T-cell memory formation after mild COVID-19. Study information: Clusters were largely donor specific.

The CDR3 is made up of 15 amino acids. V lost 2 bases to trimming and J lost 3 bases, with 14 bases between them. CDR1 is SNHLY, CDR2 FYNNEI, per germline. The 5'RACE method, run with constant-segment primers, produced TCR alpha and TCR beta cDNA libraries (carrying sample barcodes and UMIs). One entry per CDR3 protein results from TCRdb running MiXCR on the 5' RACE reads. The table records fewer than 700,000 distinct CDR3 sequences, about 20% of them present only once. Sequenced: PBMCs or a T cell subset sorted from them (not recorded which). The receptor's source is an adult woman who had mild COVID-19 (a few samples of this study predate the infection). Cell type and time point are not known. The chain recombines TRBV2 with TRBJ2-7; maybe TRBD1 (6 bases). CDR3 in DNA: TGTGCCAGCAGTGAAAGGCAGGGGCTCGGCTACGAGCAGTACTTC. This translates into CASSERQGLGYEQYF.